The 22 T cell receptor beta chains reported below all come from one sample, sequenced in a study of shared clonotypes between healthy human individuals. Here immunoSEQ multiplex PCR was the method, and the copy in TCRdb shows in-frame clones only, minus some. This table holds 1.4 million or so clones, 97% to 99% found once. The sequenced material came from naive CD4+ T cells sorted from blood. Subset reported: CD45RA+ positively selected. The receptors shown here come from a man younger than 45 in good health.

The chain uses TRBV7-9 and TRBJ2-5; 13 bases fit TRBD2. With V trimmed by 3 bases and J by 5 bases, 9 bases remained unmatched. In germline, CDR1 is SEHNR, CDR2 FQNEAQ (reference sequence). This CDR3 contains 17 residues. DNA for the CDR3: TGTGCCAGCAGCTTCCCCCGACTAGCGGGAGGACCCGAGACCCAGTACTTC. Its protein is CASSFPRLAGGPETQYF.

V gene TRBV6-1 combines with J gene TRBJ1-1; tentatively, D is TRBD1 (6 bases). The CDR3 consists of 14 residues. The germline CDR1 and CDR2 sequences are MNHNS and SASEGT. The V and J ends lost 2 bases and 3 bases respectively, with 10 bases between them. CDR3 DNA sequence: TGTGCCAGCAGTGAAAAGGGGGGAGACACTGAAGCTTTCTTT. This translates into CASSEKGGDTEAFF.

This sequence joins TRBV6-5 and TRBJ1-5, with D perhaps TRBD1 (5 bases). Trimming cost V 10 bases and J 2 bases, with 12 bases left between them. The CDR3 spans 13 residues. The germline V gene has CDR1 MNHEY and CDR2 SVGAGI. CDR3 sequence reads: CATSGTGNQPQHF. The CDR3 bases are TGTGCCACTTCGGGGACGGGCAATCAGCCCCAGCATTTT.

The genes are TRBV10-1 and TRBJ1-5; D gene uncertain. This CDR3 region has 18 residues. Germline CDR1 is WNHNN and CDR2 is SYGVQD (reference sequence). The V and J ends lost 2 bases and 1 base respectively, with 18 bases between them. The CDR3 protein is CASSESGFSMQSNQPQHF. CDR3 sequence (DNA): TGCGCCAGCAGTGAGAGTGGCTTTTCTATGCAAAGCAATCAGCCCCAGCATTTT.

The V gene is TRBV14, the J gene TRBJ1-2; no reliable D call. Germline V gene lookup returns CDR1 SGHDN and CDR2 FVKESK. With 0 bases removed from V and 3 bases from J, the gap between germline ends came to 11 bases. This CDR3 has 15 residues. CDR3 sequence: CASSQEAGRYYGYTF. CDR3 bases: TGTGCCAGCAGCCAAGAGGCCGGCAGGTACTATGGCTACACCTTC.

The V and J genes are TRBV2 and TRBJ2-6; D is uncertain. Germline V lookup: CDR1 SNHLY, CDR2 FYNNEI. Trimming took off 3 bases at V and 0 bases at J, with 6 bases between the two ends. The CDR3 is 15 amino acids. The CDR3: CASSDLFSGANVLTF. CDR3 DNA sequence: TGTGCCAGCAGTGACCTGTTCTCTGGGGCCAACGTCCTGACTTTC.

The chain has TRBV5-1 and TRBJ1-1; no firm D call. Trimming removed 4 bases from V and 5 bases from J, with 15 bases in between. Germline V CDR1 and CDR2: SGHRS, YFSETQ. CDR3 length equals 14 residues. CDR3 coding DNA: TGCGCCAGCAGCGAGAGGGTCGGAAAAACTGAAGCTTTCTTT. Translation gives CASSERVGKTEAFF.

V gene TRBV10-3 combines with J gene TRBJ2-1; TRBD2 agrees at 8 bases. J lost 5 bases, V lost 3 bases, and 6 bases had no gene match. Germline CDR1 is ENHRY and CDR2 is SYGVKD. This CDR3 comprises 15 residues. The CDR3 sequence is CAISDRTSRDNEQFF. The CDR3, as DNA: TGTGCCATCAGTGATAGGACTAGCAGAGACAATGAGCAGTTCTTC.

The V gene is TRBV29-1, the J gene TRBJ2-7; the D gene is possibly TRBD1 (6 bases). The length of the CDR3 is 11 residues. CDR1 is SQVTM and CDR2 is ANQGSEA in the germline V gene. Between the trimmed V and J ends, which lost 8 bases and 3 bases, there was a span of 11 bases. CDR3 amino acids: CSTQQGYEQYF. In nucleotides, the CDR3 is TGCAGCACTCAACAGGGCTACGAGCAGTACTTC.

The CDR3 coding sequence is TGTGCCAGCAGCCCCTCGGGACTAGCGGGATCCTACGAGCAGTACTTC. Protein product: CASSPSGLAGSYEQYF. The V call is TRBV28, the J call TRBJ2-7; 13 nucleotides agree with TRBD2. Germline CDR1 reads MDHEN; CDR2 reads SYDVKM. The V segment lost 6 bases and the J segment 1 base; nucleotides outside the gene matches: 6. There are 16 residues in the CDR3.

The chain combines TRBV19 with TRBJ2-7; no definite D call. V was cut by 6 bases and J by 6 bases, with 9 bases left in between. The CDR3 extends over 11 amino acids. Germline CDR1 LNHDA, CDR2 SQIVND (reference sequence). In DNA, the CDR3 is TGTGCCAGTAGGTGGGATGGCGAGCAGTACTTC. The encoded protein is CASRWDGEQYF.

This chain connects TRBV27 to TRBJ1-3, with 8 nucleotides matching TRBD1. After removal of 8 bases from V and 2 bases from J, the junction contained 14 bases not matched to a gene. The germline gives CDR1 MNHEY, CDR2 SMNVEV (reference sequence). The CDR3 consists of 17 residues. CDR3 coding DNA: TGTGCCAGCCGAAATATTACAGGGGGATCACCTGGAAACACCATATATTTT. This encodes CASRNITGGSPGNTIYF.

As DNA, the CDR3 is TGCAGCGTTGAAGTGGCGAGGAACTATGGCTACACCTTC. Amino acids: CSVEVARNYGYTF. The rearrangement joins TRBV29-1 to TRBJ1-2, with unresolved D. V was clipped by 1 base and J by 2 bases, with 8 bases between them. The CDR3 spans 13 residues. Germline assignment: CDR1 SQVTM and CDR2 ANQGSEA.

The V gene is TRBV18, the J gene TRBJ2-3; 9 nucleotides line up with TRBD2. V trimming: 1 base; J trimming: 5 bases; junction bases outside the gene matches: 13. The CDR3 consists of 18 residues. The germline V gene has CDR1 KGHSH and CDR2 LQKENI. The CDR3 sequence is CASSPLGVSSGTVDTQYF. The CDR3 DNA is TGTGCCAGCTCACCACTGGGGGTCTCTAGCGGGACAGTAGATACGCAGTATTTT.

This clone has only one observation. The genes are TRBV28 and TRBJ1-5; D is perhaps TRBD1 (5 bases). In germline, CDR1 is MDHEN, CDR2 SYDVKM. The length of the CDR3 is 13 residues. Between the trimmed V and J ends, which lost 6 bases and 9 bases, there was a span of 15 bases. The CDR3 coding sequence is TGTGCCAGCAGATATGGGGCCGTGGGGCCCCAGCATTTT. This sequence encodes CASRYGAVGPQHF. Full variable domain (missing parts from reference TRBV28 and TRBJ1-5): DVKVTQSSRYLVKRTGEKVFLECVQDMDHENMFWYRQDPGLGLRLIYFSYDVKMKEKGDIPEGYSVSREKKERFSLILESASTNQTSMYLCASRYGAVGPQHFGDGTRLSIL.

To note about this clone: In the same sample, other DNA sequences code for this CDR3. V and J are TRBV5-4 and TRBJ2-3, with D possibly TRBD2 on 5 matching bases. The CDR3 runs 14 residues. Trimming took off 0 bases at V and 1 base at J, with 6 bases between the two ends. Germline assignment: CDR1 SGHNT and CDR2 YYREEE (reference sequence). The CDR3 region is CASSLVSGTDTQYF. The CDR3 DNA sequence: TGTGCCAGCAGCTTGGTTAGCGGCACAGATACGCAGTATTTT.

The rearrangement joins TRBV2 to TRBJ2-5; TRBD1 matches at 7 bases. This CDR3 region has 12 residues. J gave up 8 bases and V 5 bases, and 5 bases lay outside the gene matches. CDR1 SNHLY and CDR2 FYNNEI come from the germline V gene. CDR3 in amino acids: CASSLDRRTQYF. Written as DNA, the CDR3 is TGTGCCAGCAGTCTGGACAGGAGAACCCAGTACTTC.

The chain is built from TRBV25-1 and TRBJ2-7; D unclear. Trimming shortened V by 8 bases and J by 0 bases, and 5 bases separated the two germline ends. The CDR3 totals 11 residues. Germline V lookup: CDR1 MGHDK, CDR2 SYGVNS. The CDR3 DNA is TGTGCCAGCCAGAGCTCCTACGAGCAGTACTTC. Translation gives CASQSSYEQYF.

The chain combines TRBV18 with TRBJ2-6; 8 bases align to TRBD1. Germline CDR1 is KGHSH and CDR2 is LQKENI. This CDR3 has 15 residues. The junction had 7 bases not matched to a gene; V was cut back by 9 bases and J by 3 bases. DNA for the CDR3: TGTGCCAGTCATCAGGGGGCCGATGGGGCCAACGTCCTGACTTTC. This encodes CASHQGADGANVLTF. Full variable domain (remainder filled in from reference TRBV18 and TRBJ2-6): NAGVMQNPRHLVRRRGQEARLRCSPMKGHSHVYWYRQLPEEGLKFMVYLQKENIIDESGMPKERFSAEFPKEGPSILRIQQVVRGDSAAYFCASHQGADGANVLTFGAGSRLTVL.

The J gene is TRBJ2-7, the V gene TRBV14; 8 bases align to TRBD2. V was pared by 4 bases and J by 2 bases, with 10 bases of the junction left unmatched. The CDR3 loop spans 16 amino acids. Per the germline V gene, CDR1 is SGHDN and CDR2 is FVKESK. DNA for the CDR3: TGTGCCAGCAGCCCGAGGGTGACTAGCGTACCCTACGAGCAGTACTTC. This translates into CASSPRVTSVPYEQYF.

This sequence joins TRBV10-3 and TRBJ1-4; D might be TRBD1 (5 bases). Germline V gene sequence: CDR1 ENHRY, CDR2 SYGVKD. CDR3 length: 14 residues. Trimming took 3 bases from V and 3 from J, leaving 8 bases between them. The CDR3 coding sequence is TGTGCCATCAGTGAACGACAGCCTAATGAAAAACTGTTTTTT. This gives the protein CAISERQPNEKLFF.

Here the CDR3 DNA reads TGTGCCAGCAGCCCCGGGTGGGGGTACGAGCAGTACTTC. This encodes CASSPGWGYEQYF. The chain is built from TRBV7-2 and TRBJ2-7; D could derive from TRBD1 or TRBD2 (5 bases each). The CDR3 runs 13 residues. V lost 5 bases to trimming and J lost 4 bases, with 12 bases between them. In germline, CDR1 is SGHTA, CDR2 FQGNSA.